The 21 T cell receptor beta chains presented below share a single source sample, sequenced in a study of blood T cell repertoires in COVID-19. The protocol was immunoSEQ multiplex PCR, while the TCRdb copy is restricted to in-frame clones and leaves out a portion. The sample lists under 130,000 clones, more than 75% occurring once. Sample: peripheral blood. These receptors were obtained from a human donor in a cohort sampled during active COVID-19.

For the CDR3, the DNA is TGTGCCAGCAGCCGGACTGAGAGAGAAGCTTTCTTT. It is translated as CASSRTEREAFF. The chain is built from TRBV7-9 and TRBJ1-1; D is unresolved. This CDR3 is 12 amino acids long. The germline V gene has CDR1 SEHNR and CDR2 FQNEAQ (reference sequence). V lost 5 bases, J lost 8 bases, and 12 bases lay in between.

In nucleotides, the CDR3 is TGTGCCAGCAGCCATGGGACAGGTGTTCAGCCCCAGCATTTT. Translated: CASSHGTGVQPQHF. The chain joins TRBV3-1 (or the pseudogene TRBV3-2) to TRBJ1-5, with TRBD1 matching over 8 bases. There are 14 residues in the CDR3. The V segment lost 3 bases and the J segment 6 bases; nucleotides outside the gene matches: 4. Per the germline V gene, CDR1 is LGHDT and CDR2 is YNNKEL (reference sequence).

The rearrangement joins TRBV14 to TRBJ1-1; D gene ambiguous. V was pared by 0 bases and J by 4 bases, with 9 bases between. Germline V gives CDR1 SGHDN, CDR2 FVKESK. The CDR3 consists of 14 residues. CDR3 nucleotide sequence: TGTGCCAGCAGCCAAGATTGGCTTGGCACTGAAGCTTTCTTT. Its translation: CASSQDWLGTEAFF.

The V call is TRBV6-5, the J call TRBJ1-2, with TRBD1 as a possible D gene (5 bases). Germline CDR1 is MNHEY and CDR2 is SVGAGI. V was cut by 4 bases and J by 3 bases, with 18 bases left in between. The CDR3 totals 16 residues. For the CDR3, the DNA is TGTGCCAGCAGTTGGGGACTAACTAACTTGGACTATGGCTACACCTTC. It codes for CASSWGLTNLDYGYTF.

V and J are TRBV19 and TRBJ1-4; D is undetermined. Germline CDR1 is LNHDA and CDR2 is SQIVND (reference sequence). V lost 5 bases, J lost 5 bases, and 9 bases lay in between. CDR3 size: 13 residues. CDR3 DNA sequence: TGTGCCAGTAGTCCAGGATTAAATGAAAAACTGTTTTTT. Translation: CASSPGLNEKLFF.

This chain uses TRBV5-4 with TRBJ1-2; TRBD1 matches at 7 bases. The CDR3 covers 15 residues. J gave up 2 bases and V 0 bases, and 4 bases lay outside the gene matches. Looked up from germline, CDR1 is SGHNT and CDR2 is YYREEE (reference sequence). The CDR3 DNA follows: TGTGCCAGCAGCTTGGGACAGGGCTCCAACTATGGCTACACCTTC. This gives the protein CASSLGQGSNYGYTF.

This clone was picked up one time. The chain links TRBV5-6 to TRBJ2-7; a weak D match, TRBD1 (6 bases). The CDR3 consists of 15 residues. V was shortened by 1 base and J by 6 bases, with 17 bases between the two germline ends. The germline gives CDR1 SGHDT, CDR2 YYEEEE. The CDR3 spells CASSLLTGTGREQYF. DNA for the CDR3: TGTGCCAGCAGCTTGCTAACAGGGACGGGTCGCGAGCAGTACTTC.

This clone was counted only a few times. V and J are TRBV6-4 and TRBJ1-2; possible D gene TRBD1, 6 bases. CDR3 length: 13 residues. Trimming stripped 2 bases from V and 6 bases from J, with 10 bases between. Germline CDR1 and CDR2: MRHNA and SNTAGT. CDR3: CASSDGRGHGYTF. The CDR3 DNA sequence: TGTGCCAGCAGTGACGGCAGGGGACATGGCTACACCTTC.

The chain has TRBV3-1 (or the pseudogene TRBV3-2) and TRBJ2-1; D possibly corresponds to TRBD2 (6 bases). The germline CDR1 and CDR2 sequences are LGHDT and YNNKEL (reference sequence). The ends were cut back, 3 bases at V and 8 bases at J, with 11 bases in the middle. This CDR3 region has 13 residues. The CDR3 spells CASSQGGWDEQFF. The CDR3, as DNA: TGTGCCAGCAGCCAGGGAGGTTGGGATGAGCAGTTCTTC.

V and J are TRBV12-5 and TRBJ1-5, with TRBD1 identical over 7 bases. Germline CDR1 LGHNT, CDR2 FRNRAP. The CDR3 covers 14 residues. With V trimmed by 8 bases and J by 0 bases, 4 bases remained unmatched. The CDR3 region is CASNTGDSNQPQHF. The CDR3 DNA reads as TGTGCTAGTAATACAGGGGATAGCAATCAGCCCCAGCATTTT.

J is TRBJ2-1 and V is TRBV2; unclear D gene. Trimming removed 4 bases at V and 2 bases at J, with 15 bases between. The CDR3 length is 16 residues. Germline V gives CDR1 SNHLY, CDR2 FYNNEI. CDR3 sequence reads: CASSVGVGGTYNEQFF. As DNA, the CDR3 is TGTGCCAGCAGTGTAGGAGTTGGCGGAACCTACAATGAGCAGTTCTTC. Full variable domain (rest looked up from reference TRBV2 and TRBJ2-1): EPEVTQTPSHQVTQMGQEVILRCVPISNHLYFYWYRQILGQKVEFLVSFYNNEISEKSEIFDDQFSVERPDGSNFTLKIRSTKLEDSAMYFCASSVGVGGTYNEQFFGPGTRLTVL.

V is TRBV5-1 and J is TRBJ2-3; 7 nucleotides match TRBD2. V was clipped by 3 bases and J by 0 bases; unmatched bases: 10. The CDR3 totals 17 residues. Germline lookup yields CDR1 SGHRS and CDR2 YFSETQ. DNA of the CDR3: TGCGCCAGCAGCTACACTCAAGCGGGGCCTAGCACAGATACGCAGTATTTT. This sequence encodes CASSYTQAGPSTDTQYF.

The chain employs TRBV5-1 and TRBJ2-3, with TRBD1 identical over 9 bases. The trim removed 2 bases at V and 6 bases at J, leaving 1 base unmatched. Germline loops: CDR1 SGHRS, CDR2 YFSETQ. The CDR3 is 13 amino acids. The CDR3 loop is CASSLQGADTQYF. DNA for the CDR3: TGCGCCAGCAGCTTACAGGGGGCGGATACGCAGTATTTT.

The rearrangement links TRBV18 to TRBJ1-1; tentative D call: TRBD1 (5 bases). With 4 bases removed from V and 2 bases from J, the gap between germline ends came to 17 bases. CDR3 length: 16 residues. Per germline, CDR1 KGHSH and CDR2 LQKENI. The DNA of the CDR3 is TGTGCCAGCTCACAGATAAATGACAGCCCCAACACTGAAGCTTTCTTT. Translating gives CASSQINDSPNTEAFF.

The chain combines TRBV28 with TRBJ1-5; D call uncertain. The CDR3 length is 23 residues. Trimming left V 6 bases short and J 4 bases short, with 40 bases between. CDR1 and CDR2 (germline): MDHEN, SYDVKM. For the CDR3, the DNA is TGTGCCAGCAGGCAATCCTTAAGTAGAGGAGCGGATAGGACTGACCGGACGAATCAGCCCCAGCATTTT. The encoded protein is CASRQSLSRGADRTDRTNQPQHF. The full variable domain, in which reference TRBV28 and TRBJ1-5 provide the parts outside the CDR3, is DVKVTQSSRYLVKRTGEKVFLECVQDMDHENMFWYRQDPGLGLRLIYFSYDVKMKEKGDIPEGYSVSREKKERFSLILESASTNQTSMYLCASRQSLSRGADRTDRTNQPQHFGDGTRLSIL.

This chain uses TRBV7-2 with TRBJ2-3; 8 bases fit TRBD2. The CDR3 is 16 amino acids. Germline assignment: CDR1 SGHTA and CDR2 FQGNSA. V lost 5 bases, J lost 5 bases, and 12 bases stayed unmatched. CDR3 nucleotides: TGTGCCAGCAGCAAACCTCCGGGGGGGCCTGGAGATACGCAGTATTTT. The encoded protein is CASSKPPGGPGDTQYF.

This chain links TRBV24-1 with TRBJ1-2, with 8 bases that match TRBD1. Trimming removed 5 bases from V and 8 bases from J; junction bases left unmatched: 9. Per germline, CDR1 KGHDR and CDR2 SFDVKD. The CDR3 runs to 14 residues. CDR3 DNA: TGTGCCACCAGTGGCGGGACAGGTGAGGGGGGCTACACCTTC. Translating gives CATSGGTGEGGYTF.

This rearrangement joins TRBV28 to TRBJ2-7; possible D gene TRBD1, 6 bases. Germline V gene sequence: CDR1 MDHEN, CDR2 SYDVKM. The CDR3 runs to 12 residues. Trimming cost V 5 bases and J 3 bases, with 8 bases left between them. This CDR3 is CASSTQGYEQYF. The CDR3 bases are TGTGCCAGCAGTACACAGGGCTACGAGCAGTACTTC.

This rearrangement joins TRBV28 to TRBJ2-3; D gene ambiguous. V lost 7 bases to trimming and J lost 0 bases, with 11 bases between them. The germline V gene encodes CDR1 MDHEN and CDR2 SYDVKM. The CDR3 is made up of 14 amino acids. CDR3 DNA sequence: TGTGCCAGCATAGGCGGAGTGAGCACAGATACGCAGTATTTT. Protein: CASIGGVSTDTQYF.

The rearrangement links TRBV4-1 to TRBJ2-1; 8 bases align to TRBD2. CDR1 is MGHRA, CDR2 YSYEKL, per germline. Germline trimming cut 0 bases from V and 8 bases from J; bases unmatched to any gene: 12. This CDR3 comprises 17 residues. The CDR3, as DNA: TGCGCCAGCAGCCAAGATTATCCACCGGGGGGGCGGGATGAGCAGTTCTTC. Protein product: CASSQDYPPGGRDEQFF.

The chain has TRBV5-4 and TRBJ1-1, with a weak D call TRBD1 (6 bases). The CDR3 runs to 14 residues. The V gene's germline CDR1 is SGHNT and CDR2 YYREEE (reference sequence). Between the trimmed V and J ends, which lost 4 bases and 1 base, there was a span of 11 bases. The CDR3 bases are TGTGCCAGCAGCACGGACAGCCGGAACACTGAAGCTTTCTTT. Translation: CASSTDSRNTEAFF.